This section outlines one T cell receptor beta chain sequence together with its context. The data were taken from a study of blood T cell repertoires in COVID-19. Study as a whole: Specimens from acute and convalescent COVID-19 originated in the United States, Italy and Spain. The cDNA or gDNA used as material had been derived from T cells, B-cell-depleted T cells, or PBMCs.

Study processing details: How many nucleated cells were present was estimated from reference gene primer amplification. Sequencing was performed with immunoSEQ multiplex PCR; in TCRdb, only in-frame clones are kept and a portion is missing. V and J calls and clone size are those listed in that table; D and trimming were worked out from the DNA. Among around 100,000 clones listed, around nine tenths were seen once. V shed 6 bases and J 0 bases; nucleotides not matched to a gene: 8. The germline V gene has CDR1 ENHRY and CDR2 SYGVKD. CDR3 length: 16 residues. The source is a woman between 65 and 79 years old who had recovered from COVID-19. The chain carries TRBV10-3 and TRBJ1-3; 7 bases fit TRBD1. Sequencing was done on a sample of peripheral blood. CDR3 region: CAISPRDSGSGNTIYF. The CDR3 region has the DNA TGTGCCATCAGCCCCCGGGACAGCGGCTCTGGAAACACCATATATTTT.